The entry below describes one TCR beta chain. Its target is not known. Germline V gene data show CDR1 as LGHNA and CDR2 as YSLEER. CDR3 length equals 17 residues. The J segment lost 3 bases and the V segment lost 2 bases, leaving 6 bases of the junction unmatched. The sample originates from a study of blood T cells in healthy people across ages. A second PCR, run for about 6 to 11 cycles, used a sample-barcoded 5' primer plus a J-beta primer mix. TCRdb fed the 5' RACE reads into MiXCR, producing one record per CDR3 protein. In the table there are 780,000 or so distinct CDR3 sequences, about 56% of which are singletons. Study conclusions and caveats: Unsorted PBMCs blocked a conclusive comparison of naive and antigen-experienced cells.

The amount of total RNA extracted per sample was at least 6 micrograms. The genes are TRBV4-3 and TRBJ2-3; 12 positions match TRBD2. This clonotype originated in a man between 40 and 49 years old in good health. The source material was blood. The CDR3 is CASSQPGLAGITDTQYF. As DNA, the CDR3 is TGCGCCAGCAGCCAACCAGGACTAGCGGGGATAACAGATACGCAGTATTTT.